These 24 T cell receptor beta chains were all obtained from the same sample, sequenced in a study of T cell responses to AZD1222 COVID-19 vaccine (dated by TCRdb to the early 2020s). The intended sense of this specimen's time point label: about 28 days (+/-7) after the second vaccine dose. What the treatment or condition label conveys for this sample: meningococcal conjugate vaccine given as trial control. Library method: the immunoSEQ multiplex PCR assay. TCRdb stores this immuneACCESS table with in-frame sequences only. Part of the clones is absent; in the studies checked, under half of the shortfall reflects unresolved V genes, and no reason is known for the rest. The sample records some 150,000 clones, 65% to 90% of which are singletons. Of the sample, approximately 8% falls within the top ten clones. The sequences come from peripheral blood, collected 28 days after the second dose of the MenACWY control vaccine. The source is an adult who received the MenACWY meningococcal vaccine as a control.

A single count supports this clone. This rearrangement joins TRBV5-1 to TRBJ1-6, with a possible D match to TRBD1 (5 bases). The V end was cut by 5 bases, the J end by 7 bases, with 7 bases between. CDR1 and CDR2 from the germline V gene are SGHRS and YFSETQ. CDR3 length equals 12 residues. CDR3 coding DNA: TGCGCCAGCAGAGGGACCAATTCACCCCTCCACTTT. Its protein product is CASRGTNSPLHF.

This rearrangement joins TRBV4-3 to TRBJ1-6, with D unresolved. With 0 bases removed from V and 1 base from J, the gap between germline ends came to 7 bases. The CDR3 is made up of 16 amino acids. Germline assignment: CDR1 LGHNA and CDR2 YSLEER. CDR3 coding DNA: TGCGCCAGCAGCCAAGACAGAGGATCCTATAATTCACCCCTCCACTTT. Encoded protein: CASSQDRGSYNSPLHF.

This sequence joins TRBV14 and TRBJ1-1; 7 positions match TRBD1. The germline gives CDR1 SGHDN, CDR2 FVKESK. This CDR3 is built from 16 residues. Losses at the gene ends were 1 base for V and 0 bases for J; bases not matched to a gene: 5. CDR3 sequence: CASSQVRDSLNTEAFF. In DNA form, the CDR3 reads TGTGCCAGCAGCCAAGTTCGGGACAGCCTGAACACTGAAGCTTTCTTT.

The gene calls are TRBV14 and TRBJ1-1; no firm D call. This CDR3 contains 14 residues. Germline values: CDR1 SGHDN, CDR2 FVKESK. V was pared by 4 bases and J by 1 base, with 10 bases between. For the CDR3, the DNA is TGTGCCAGCAGCCCAGCTAGGTGGAACACTGAAGCTTTCTTT. Translated, it gives CASSPARWNTEAFF.

In this sample, this clone turned up once. The gene calls are TRBV27 and TRBJ1-6, with TRBD1 matching over 7 bases. The CDR3 extends over 15 amino acids. Germline assignment: CDR1 MNHEY and CDR2 SMNVEV (reference sequence). Germline trimming cut 4 bases from V and 8 bases from J; bases unmatched to any gene: 8. The CDR3 sequence is CASSSWTGGDSPLHF. CDR3 DNA: TGTGCCAGCAGTTCCTGGACAGGCGGTGATTCACCCCTCCACTTT.

CDR3 DNA sequence: TGTGCCAGTAAAAGATGGGCAGGTCCAGCGAACACCGGGGAGCTGTTTTTT. Translated: CASKRWAGPANTGELFF. The chain joins TRBV19 to TRBJ2-2; no firm D call. Per the germline V gene, CDR1 is LNHDA and CDR2 is SQIVND (reference sequence). This CDR3 region has 17 residues. The V gene lost 7 bases and the J gene lost 0 bases, with 18 bases spanning the gap.

The chain combines TRBV10-3 with TRBJ1-6, with 7 nucleotides matching TRBD1. This CDR3 spans 15 amino acids. V lost 6 bases, J lost 6 bases, and 8 bases stayed unmatched. Germline V gene lookup returns CDR1 ENHRY and CDR2 SYGVKD. The CDR3 sequence: CAISTGDSANSPLHF. CDR3 nucleotide sequence: TGTGCCATCAGCACAGGGGATTCGGCTAATTCACCCCTCCACTTT.

In nucleotides, the CDR3 is TGTGCCAGCAGTGAAGACGGGGGGCGTTGGACTGAAGCTTTCTTT. As protein: CASSEDGGRWTEAFF. The genes are TRBV6-1 and TRBJ1-1; a weak D match, TRBD1 (6 bases). Germline V gene lookup returns CDR1 MNHNS and CDR2 SASEGT. Trimming pared 1 base from V and 5 bases from J, leaving 14 bases between. This CDR3 comprises 15 residues.

The chain joins TRBV9 to TRBJ2-1, with unresolved D. Germline V gene lookup returns CDR1 SGDLS and CDR2 YYNGEE. The V and J ends lost 5 bases and 4 bases respectively, with 19 bases between them. CDR3 size: 16 residues. The CDR3 sequence: CASRAGRSSVYNEQFF. CDR3 in DNA: TGTGCCAGCAGAGCCGGCAGGTCGTCAGTTTACAATGAGCAGTTCTTC. Combining the CDR3 with reference TRBV9 and TRBJ2-1 gives the whole variable domain DSGVTQTPKHLITATGQRVTLRCSPRSGDLSVYWYQQSLDQGLQFLIQYYNGEERAKGNILERFSAQQFPDLHSELNLSSLELGDSALYFCASRAGRSSVYNEQFFGPGTRLTVL.

The CDR3 region is CASSQYRAKTRDTEAFF. CDR3 DNA: TGTGCCAGCAGTCAGTACCGGGCGAAAACCAGGGACACTGAAGCTTTCTTT. V is TRBV28 and J is TRBJ1-1, with D possibly TRBD1 on 5 matching bases. This CDR3 contains 17 residues. Germline-derived CDR1 and CDR2 are MDHEN and SYDVKM. V was pared by 5 bases and J by 3 bases, with 22 bases between.

The V call is TRBV6-5, the J call TRBJ2-1, with 9 bases identical to TRBD2. The length of the CDR3 is 16 residues. Trimming took 0 bases from V and 6 from J; bases not matched to a gene: 6. Germline CDR1 reads MNHEY; CDR2 reads SVGAGI. CDR3 in DNA: TGTGCCAGCAGTTACTCGAATGCGGGGGGGGGCAATGAGCAGTTCTTC. As protein: CASSYSNAGGGNEQFF.

This clone was picked up a small number of times. This sequence joins TRBV9 and TRBJ2-5; TRBD2 might be the D (6 bases). In germline, CDR1 is SGDLS, CDR2 YYNGEE. This CDR3 comprises 15 residues. With 4 bases removed from V and 1 base from J, the gap between germline ends came to 14 bases. CDR3 nucleotides: TGTGCCAGCAGCCTCACGTTGGGGGGCCAAGAGACCCAGTACTTC. Translating gives CASSLTLGGQETQYF.

J is TRBJ2-7 and V is TRBV18; a possible D gene is TRBD1 (5 bases). Trimming cost V 2 bases and J 0 bases, with 29 bases left between them. There are 21 residues in the CDR3. Germline CDR1 and CDR2: KGHSH and LQKENI. CDR3 loop: CASSPTPMGQVRPLTSYEQYF. For the CDR3, the DNA is TGTGCCAGCTCACCAACCCCGATGGGGCAAGTGAGGCCCCTTACCTCCTACGAGCAGTACTTC.

The V gene is TRBV9, the J gene TRBJ1-3; possible D gene TRBD1, 5 bases. The CDR3 consists of 16 residues. V lost 3 bases and J lost 0, with 13 bases in between. In germline, CDR1 is SGDLS, CDR2 YYNGEE. As DNA, the CDR3 is TGTGCCAGCAGCGCCTCGGGAGGGACCTCTGGAAACACCATATATTTT. Amino acid sequence: CASSASGGTSGNTIYF.

The chain couples TRBV2 to TRBJ1-2; 8 positions agree with TRBD1. In germline, CDR1 is SNHLY, CDR2 FYNNEI. V trimming: 9 bases; J trimming: 13 bases; junction bases outside the gene matches: 7. The CDR3 has 10 residues. CDR3 protein: CASVDRASTF. In DNA, the CDR3 is TGTGCCAGTGTGGACAGGGCAAGCACCTTC.

This clone came up once. V usage is TRBV5-6 and J usage is TRBJ1-2; TRBD1 matches 7 bases. CDR3 length: 13 amino acids. The germline CDR1 and CDR2 sequences are SGHDT and YYEEEE. V shed 2 bases and J 6 bases; nucleotides not matched to a gene: 4. CDR3 nucleotides: TGTGCCAGCAGCTTAGCCGGGACAGATGGCTACACCTTC. The encoded protein is CASSLAGTDGYTF.

The CDR3 loop reads CASSLYRGVYEQYF. Written as DNA, the CDR3 is TGTGCCAGCAGTTTATATAGAGGGGTCTACGAGCAGTACTTC. J is TRBJ2-7 and V is TRBV28; tentatively, D is TRBD1 or TRBD2 (5 bases each). V was cut by 1 base and J by 3 bases, with 10 bases left in between. Germline values: CDR1 MDHEN, CDR2 SYDVKM. CDR3 length: 14 amino acids.

This chain connects TRBV6-5 to TRBJ1-2, with a weak D call TRBD1 (5 bases). Deletions cut 5 bases from V and 4 bases from J, with 11 bases between. Germline CDR1 reads MNHEY; CDR2 reads SVGAGI. CDR3 length equals 13 residues. The CDR3 DNA reads TGTGCCAGCAGTACTGACAGATCCTATGGCTACACCTTC. Protein product: CASSTDRSYGYTF.

The CDR3 DNA is TGTGCCAGTAGTTGGGCCTACTATGGCTACACCTTC. Protein product: CASSWAYYGYTF. This chain uses TRBV19 with TRBJ1-2; no definite D call. The ends were cut back, 5 bases at V and 3 bases at J, with 7 bases in the middle. Germline CDR1 is LNHDA and CDR2 is SQIVND (reference sequence). The CDR3 length is 12 residues.

The chain carries TRBV28 and TRBJ2-4; the D gene is possibly TRBD2 (7 bases). V was clipped by 6 bases and J by 2 bases, with 17 bases between them. In germline, CDR1 is MDHEN, CDR2 SYDVKM. CDR3 length: 16 residues. The CDR3 DNA follows: TGTGCCAGCAGGGCCCGAGGGGGGGGCCCCAAAAACATTCAGTACTTC. This gives the protein CASRARGGGPKNIQYF.

The chain employs TRBV9 and TRBJ2-2, with D hard to call. CDR1 is SGDLS and CDR2 is YYNGEE in the germline V gene. The ends were cut back, 0 bases at V and 0 bases at J, with 3 bases in the middle. CDR3 length: 14 residues. The CDR3 reads CASSVGANTGELFF. The CDR3 DNA is TGTGCCAGCAGCGTAGGGGCGAACACCGGGGAGCTGTTTTTT.

This chain uses TRBV20-1 with TRBJ1-4, with 7 positions matching TRBD1. Germline values: CDR1 DFQATT, CDR2 SNEGSKA (reference sequence). V trimming: 3 bases; J trimming: 4 bases; junction bases outside the gene matches: 5. The length of the CDR3 is 14 residues. CDR3 in DNA: TGCAGTGCTAGTACAGGGGCCCTTAATGAAAAACTGTTTTTT. Its translation: CSASTGALNEKLFF.

The chain uses TRBV27 and TRBJ2-5; TRBD1 agrees at 7 bases. Germline lookup yields CDR1 MNHEY and CDR2 SMNVEV (reference sequence). The CDR3 is 16 residues long. The V segment lost 5 bases and the J segment 4 bases; nucleotides outside the gene matches: 13. The CDR3 sequence is CASSRTGQSAGETQYF. In nucleotides, the CDR3 is TGTGCCAGCAGTAGAACGGGACAGTCCGCGGGAGAGACCCAGTACTTC.

The J gene is TRBJ2-3, the V gene TRBV3-1 (or the pseudogene TRBV3-2), with 9 nucleotides matching TRBD2. Germline CDR1 and CDR2: LGHDT and YNNKEL (reference sequence). The length of the CDR3 is 14 residues. The J segment lost 5 bases and the V segment lost 2 bases, leaving 2 bases of the junction unmatched. The DNA for the CDR3 is TGTGCCAGCAGCCAAAGGACTAGCGAAGATACGCAGTATTTT. Translating gives CASSQRTSEDTQYF.